This TCR beta chain originates from a study of T cells in localized non-small cell lung cancer. Study-level results: When the top 100 tumor clones were examined, a median about 60 of them also appeared in the adjacent lung, which was paired and uninvolved. Blood T cell density predicted longer survival; adjacent-lung clonality, shorter. Of the tissues analyzed, uninvolved adjacent lung showed maximal T cell clonality, greater than tumor.

The V and J ends lost 3 bases and 3 bases respectively, with 12 bases between them. Germline V gene data show CDR1 as LNHDA and CDR2 as SQIVND (reference sequence). The CDR3 loop spans 14 amino acids. Using immunoSEQ multiplex PCR, the repertoire was profiled, and TCRdb retains in-frame clones only, with some absent. The repertoire includes about 33,000 clones, around 94% of them detected once, and more than 5.5% sits in the top ten. Remarks on this clone: Its antigen is unknown.

The sequence came from a female donor at least 60 years old with stage I lung adenocarcinoma. The sample consisted of peripheral blood, taken before any cancer treatment. The chain carries TRBV19 and TRBJ2-7; D assignment may be TRBD1 or TRBD2 (5 bases each). The CDR3 protein is CASSIGYGGYEQYF. CDR3 bases: TGTGCCAGTAGTATTGGCTATGGGGGCTACGAGCAGTACTTC.